Each of the 25 T cell receptor beta chains below was sequenced from the same sample in a study of post-analysis software for immune sequencing data. General study findings and limits: In patients, a few TRBV segments were more frequent than in controls, with TRBV5-6, TRBV5-1 and TRBV20-1 among them.

Prepared TCR beta cDNA libraries contained unique molecular identifiers. TCRdb analysed the PCR reads with MiXCR anew, one entry per CDR3 protein. The sample lists fewer than 850,000 distinct CDR3 sequences; around 45% were seen once. No antigen has been assigned to these receptors. Sequenced: blood. The receptors come from a girl aged 5 to 17 with multiple sclerosis.

This clonotype was detected a few times. The chain links TRBV2 to TRBJ1-1; 8 bases agree with TRBD1. The germline gives CDR1 SNHLY, CDR2 FYNNEI. After removal of 6 bases from V and 5 bases from J, the junction contained 8 bases not matched to a gene. The CDR3 contains 14 residues. Here the CDR3 DNA reads TGTGCCAGCAGGGGAACCAGGGGGCGGACTGAAGCTTTCTTT. Amino acid sequence: CASRGTRGRTEAFF.

This clonotype was recorded a few times. V and J are TRBV20-1 and TRBJ2-5, with D tentatively TRBD2 (5 bases). V was trimmed by 3 bases and J by 4 bases, leaving 21 bases between them. Germline CDR1 is DFQATT and CDR2 is SNEGSKA (reference sequence). The CDR3 sequence is 16 residues long. CDR3: CSASEVGTFAGETQYF. The CDR3 DNA follows: TGCAGTGCTAGTGAGGTGGGAACCTTCGCGGGAGAGACCCAGTACTTC.

This rearrangement joins TRBV4-3 to TRBJ2-7, with 7 bases identical to TRBD1. V lost 1 base to trimming and J lost 5 bases; unmatched junction nucleotides: 5. Germline lookup yields CDR1 LGHNA and CDR2 YSLEER. The length of the CDR3 is 14 residues. This CDR3 reads CASSQVVTGNEQYF. CDR3 in DNA: TGCGCCAGCAGCCAAGTGGTGACAGGGAACGAGCAGTACTTC.

The chain uses TRBV11-2 and TRBJ2-1; weak D call: TRBD2 (7 bases). There are 16 residues in the CDR3. Germline values: CDR1 SGHAT, CDR2 FQNNGV. V gave up 5 bases and J gave up 5 bases, with 19 bases separating them. In DNA, the CDR3 is TGTGCCAGCAGCGGCGTAAGGGGGAGGGGAGACAATGAGCAGTTCTTC. It is translated as CASSGVRGRGDNEQFF.

The chain combines TRBV6-6 with TRBJ2-3; 7 bases align to TRBD1. The CDR3 extends over 17 amino acids. Germline lookup yields CDR1 MNHNY and CDR2 SVGAGI (reference sequence). Trimming removed 8 bases from V and 0 bases from J; junction bases left unmatched: 14. The CDR3 region is CASAQGVLTSSTDTQYF. The CDR3 bases are TGTGCCAGCGCCCAGGGGGTACTAACCTCTAGCACAGATACGCAGTATTTT.

In this sample, this clonotype turned up once. V usage is TRBV12-3 or TRBV12-4 and J usage is TRBJ1-1; no clear D gene. Trimming took 6 bases from V and 7 from J, leaving 18 bases between them. The CDR3 consists of 14 residues. The CDR3 bases are TGTGCCAGCAGGGAAGACACGTCGAGCAGTGAAGCTTTCTTT. Amino acid sequence: CASREDTSSSEAFF.

J is TRBJ2-5 and V is TRBV10-3, with D perhaps matching TRBD1 (6 bases). The germline gives CDR1 ENHRY, CDR2 SYGVKD. Deletions cut 2 bases from V and 3 bases from J, with 13 bases between. The CDR3 sequence is 15 residues long. As DNA, the CDR3 is TGTGCCATCAGTGAGCCGGGCAGGGGTAAAGAGACCCAGTACTTC. It yields the protein CAISEPGRGKETQYF.

This sequence joins TRBV29-1 and TRBJ1-5; a possible D gene is TRBD1 (5 bases). The germline V and J ends were trimmed by 6 bases and 5 bases, with 11 bases remaining between them. The length of the CDR3 is 12 residues. CDR1 is SQVTM, CDR2 ANQGSEA, per germline. The CDR3 bases are TGCAGCGTATCAACAGGAGATCAGCCCCAGCATTTT. Its translation is CSVSTGDQPQHF.

A note on this clonotype: One base away lies a much larger clone, so this may be a sequencing read error. The chain recombines TRBV4-2 with TRBJ2-3, with D uncertain. The CDR3 sequence is 14 residues long. Germline CDR1 is LGHNA and CDR2 is YNFKEQ. V dropped 3 bases and J dropped 0 bases, with 7 bases sitting between them. The CDR3 is CASSQETSTDTQYF. CDR3 bases: TGTGCCAGCAGCCAGGAGACTAGCACAGATACGCAGTATTTT.

This chain joins TRBV20-1 and TRBJ2-7, with 7 bases fitting TRBD1. The CDR3 has 13 amino acids. Germline loops: CDR1 DFQATT, CDR2 SNEGSKA (reference sequence). V trimming: 2 bases; J trimming: 3 bases; junction bases outside the gene matches: 4. CDR3 protein: CSARSGQDYEQYF. CDR3 nucleotide sequence: TGCAGTGCTAGATCCGGACAGGACTACGAGCAGTACTTC.

The V call is TRBV20-1, the J call TRBJ2-7; TRBD2 matches 11 bases. The CDR3 runs 17 residues. Germline-derived CDR1 and CDR2 are DFQATT and SNEGSKA (reference sequence). The junction had 10 bases not matched to a gene; V was cut back by 3 bases and J by 0 bases. The CDR3 region has the DNA TGCAGTGCTAGTATTAGCGGGAGGGCCACGAGCTCCTACGAGCAGTACTTC. The encoded protein is CSASISGRATSSYEQYF.

There are a few counts of this clonotype. The V gene is TRBV12-3 or TRBV12-4, the J gene TRBJ2-1, with D unclear. V lost 5 bases and J lost 9, with 5 bases in between. This CDR3 contains 10 residues. The CDR3 bases are TGTGCCAGCAGTCATGGTGAGCAGTTCTTC. This sequence encodes CASSHGEQFF.

The table lists this clonotype with many counts. CDR3 region: CASSLPDTQYF. DNA for the CDR3: TGTGCCAGCAGTTTACCAGATACGCAGTATTTT. This chain connects TRBV7-9 to TRBJ2-3; D gene uncertain. The CDR3 is 11 amino acids. Trimming shortened V by 6 bases and J by 4 bases, and 5 bases separated the two germline ends. Germline loops: CDR1 SEHNR, CDR2 FQNEAQ (reference sequence).

This chain connects TRBV7-9 to TRBJ2-7; weak D call: TRBD1 (5 bases). Judging by the DNA end, TRBJ2-5 fits better; the J call may be wrong. The CDR3 spans 19 residues. CDR1 is SEHNR, CDR2 FQNEAQ, per germline (reference sequence). As DNA, the CDR3 is TGTGCCAGCAGCTTACCCGAGACAGCCCGACCCTATTTGACGGAGACCCAGTACTTC. It yields the protein CASSLPETARPYLTETQYF.

The DNA of the CDR3 is TGCAGTGCCACCCCGGGCGGCTACTACGAGCAGTACTTC. Its protein product is CSATPGGYYEQYF. The chain recombines TRBV20-1 with TRBJ2-7; no firm D call. Germline lookup yields CDR1 DFQATT and CDR2 SNEGSKA (reference sequence). V was trimmed by 6 bases and J by 3 bases, leaving 15 bases between them. The CDR3 consists of 13 residues.

The genes are TRBV18 and TRBJ2-7; 9 bases fit TRBD2. The CDR3 loop spans 16 amino acids. Germline V gives CDR1 KGHSH, CDR2 LQKENI. V gave up 0 bases and J gave up 2 bases; unmatched junction bases: 5. CDR3 protein: CASSPPGGGRAYEQYF. CDR3 coding DNA: TGTGCCAGCTCACCACCGGGCGGCGGGAGGGCCTACGAGCAGTACTTC.

The gene calls are TRBV24-1 and TRBJ2-5, with D hard to call. CDR1 is KGHDR, CDR2 SFDVKD, per germline. The V end was cut by 7 bases, the J end by 4 bases, with 12 bases between. There are 13 residues in the CDR3. The CDR3 reads CATRDLVTETQYF. DNA for the CDR3: TGTGCCACCAGGGACCTGGTCACAGAGACCCAGTACTTC.

This chain joins TRBV6-1 and TRBJ2-4; tentative D call: TRBD2 (6 bases). Trimming pared 0 bases from V and 0 bases from J, leaving 18 bases between. Germline V gene data show CDR1 as MNHNS and CDR2 as SASEGT. The CDR3 has 19 amino acids. This CDR3 is CASSEAPLAGHRAKNIQYF. Written as DNA, the CDR3 is TGTGCCAGCAGTGAAGCGCCTTTGGCGGGGCATCGAGCCAAAAACATTCAGTACTTC.

This clonotype showed up just a few times. V gene TRBV10-3 combines with J gene TRBJ2-3; 14 bases agree with TRBD2. The V gene's germline CDR1 is ENHRY and CDR2 SYGVKD. Trimming cost V 2 bases and J 0 bases; bases outside gene matches: 10. This CDR3 is 20 amino acids long. The CDR3 DNA follows: TGTGCCATCAGTGAGCCCACCGGGACTAGCGGGAGATGGAGCACAGATACGCAGTATTTT. Its translation: CAISEPTGTSGRWSTDTQYF.

The V and J genes are TRBV11-2 and TRBJ2-3, with D possibly called TRBD1 or TRBD2 (6 bases each). The V end lost 3 bases, the J end lost 6 bases, and 16 bases lay between the germline ends. The CDR3 extends over 15 amino acids. Germline V lookup: CDR1 SGHAT, CDR2 FQNNGV. The CDR3 sequence is CASSFMGGVADTQYF. The CDR3, as DNA: TGTGCCAGCAGCTTCATGGGGGGCGTAGCGGATACGCAGTATTTT.

The V call is TRBV10-3, the J call TRBJ2-3; D perhaps matches TRBD2 (6 bases). The V gene's germline CDR1 is ENHRY and CDR2 SYGVKD. This CDR3 has 15 amino acids. The germline V and J ends were trimmed by 5 bases and 0 bases, with 12 bases remaining between them. The CDR3 reads CAISLAETSTDTQYF. In DNA, the CDR3 is TGTGCCATCAGTTTAGCGGAAACTAGCACAGATACGCAGTATTTT.

This clonotype has only a few counts. The chain uses TRBV6-6 and TRBJ2-4; maybe TRBD1 (6 bases). The J call is doubtful: the DNA matches TRBJ2-5 better. The CDR3 is 12 residues long. The germline CDR1 and CDR2 sequences are MNHNY and SVGAGI (reference sequence). The CDR3 DNA sequence: TGTGCCAGCAGTACCCCGACAGGGACCCAGTACTTC. Its translation: CASSTPTGTQYF.

This sequence joins TRBV4-3 and TRBJ2-1; 7 nucleotides line up with TRBD1. CDR1 is LGHNA, CDR2 YSLEER, per germline. The CDR3 runs to 14 residues. Trimming removed 2 bases from V and 7 bases from J; junction bases left unmatched: 5. CDR3 sequence (DNA): TGCGCCAGCAGCCAAAGACAGGGTTGGAATGAGCAGTTCTTC. It specifies CASSQRQGWNEQFF.

The rearrangement joins TRBV7-6 to TRBJ2-6, with 9 nucleotides matching TRBD2. Germline V CDR1 and CDR2: SGHVS, FNYEAQ. V shed 1 base, J shed 3 bases, and the junction held 13 bases outside the gene matches. The length of the CDR3 is 20 residues. The CDR3 protein is CASSLVPPSGKVGGANVLTF. CDR3 DNA: TGTGCCAGCAGCTTAGTCCCCCCTAGCGGGAAAGTGGGTGGGGCCAACGTCCTGACTTTC.

The J gene is TRBJ2-3, the V gene TRBV27, with D tentatively TRBD1 (6 bases). There are 14 residues in the CDR3. CDR1 and CDR2 from the germline V gene are MNHEY and SMNVEV (reference sequence). Trimming pared 4 bases from V and 6 bases from J, leaving 14 bases between. The CDR3 region is CASSSGQPTDTQYF. The CDR3, as DNA: TGTGCCAGCAGTTCCGGACAGCCTACGGATACGCAGTATTTT.